This T cell receptor (beta chain) was observed in a study of shared clonotypes between healthy human individuals. This CDR3 is 16 amino acids long. In germline, CDR1 is MDHEN, CDR2 SYDVKM. The V end lost 4 bases, the J end lost 0 bases, and 16 bases lay between the germline ends. The method was immunoSEQ multiplex PCR; TCRdb's version includes in-frame clones alone and lacks a portion of them. Counted here are 650,000 to 700,000 clones, about 92% occurring once; the ten biggest clones make up around a third. CD8 memory fractions consisted of CD45RO+ and CCR7-negative CD45RA+ TemRA cells together. This receptor was obtained from a man between 18 and 29 years old in good health. Some clones in this sample may be carry-over from other donors' samples. The chain carries TRBV28 and TRBJ2-7; D assignment may be TRBD1 or TRBD2 (5 bases each). The sample taken for sequencing was memory CD8+ T cells from PBMCs. This sample's subset: CD45RO+ cells pooled with CCR7-negative TemRA cells. DNA for the CDR3: TGTGCCAGCAGTTCACCCCGGGGACCGCCCTCCTACGAGCAGTACTTC. It specifies CASSSPRGPPSYEQYF. Full variable domain (outside the CDR3, taken from reference TRBV28 and TRBJ2-7): DVKVTQSSRYLVKRTGEKVFLECVQDMDHENMFWYRQDPGLGLRLIYFSYDVKMKEKGDIPEGYSVSREKKERFSLILESASTNQTSMYLCASSSPRGPPSYEQYFGPGTRLTVT.